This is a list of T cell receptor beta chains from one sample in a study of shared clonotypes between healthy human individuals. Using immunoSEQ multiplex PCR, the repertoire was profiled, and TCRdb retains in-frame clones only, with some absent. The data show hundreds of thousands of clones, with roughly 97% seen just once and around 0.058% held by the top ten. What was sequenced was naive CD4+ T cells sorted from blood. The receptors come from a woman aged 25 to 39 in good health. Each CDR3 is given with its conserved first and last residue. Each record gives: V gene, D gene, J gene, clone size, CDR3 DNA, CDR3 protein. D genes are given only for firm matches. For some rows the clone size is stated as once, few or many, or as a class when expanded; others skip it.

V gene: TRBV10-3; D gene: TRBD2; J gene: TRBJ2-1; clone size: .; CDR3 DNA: TGTGCCGCGAGCGAGACTAGCGGAGAATACAATGAGCAGTTCTTC; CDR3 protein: CAASETSGEYNEQFF
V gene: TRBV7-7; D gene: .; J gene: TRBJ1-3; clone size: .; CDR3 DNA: TGTGCCAGCAGCCTTAGTTGGGGGGTGCTGCCTGGAAACACCATATATTTT; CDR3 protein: CASSLSWGVLPGNTIYF
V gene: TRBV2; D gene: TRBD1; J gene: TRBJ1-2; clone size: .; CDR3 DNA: TGTGCCAGCACCCTACAGGGGGGACGTAACTATGGCTACACCTTC; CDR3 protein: CASTLQGGRNYGYTF
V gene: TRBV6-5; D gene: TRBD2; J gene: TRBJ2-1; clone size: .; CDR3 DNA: TGTGCCAGCAGTTATTCGAGCGGGAGCTATGAGCAGTTCTTC; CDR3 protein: CASSYSSGSYEQFF
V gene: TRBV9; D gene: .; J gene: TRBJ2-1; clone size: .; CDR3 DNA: TGTGCCAGCAGCGTAGATGTACATGAGCAGTTCTTC; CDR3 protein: CASSVDVHEQFF
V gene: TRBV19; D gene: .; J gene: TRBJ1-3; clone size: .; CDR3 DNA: TGTGCCAGTAGTATTTTTTTCGGGACCGAGGAATGGAACACCATATATTTT; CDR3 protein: CASSIFFGTEEWNTIYF
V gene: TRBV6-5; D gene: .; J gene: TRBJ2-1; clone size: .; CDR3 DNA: TGTGCCAGCAGTTTCGACTACAAGATCAATGAGCAGTTCTTC; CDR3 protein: CASSFDYKINEQFF
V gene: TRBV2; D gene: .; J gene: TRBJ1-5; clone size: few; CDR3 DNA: TGTGCCAGCAGTGAAGGGGTAGGGGCTCGGATTAGCAATCAGCCCCAGCATTTT; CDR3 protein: CASSEGVGARISNQPQHF
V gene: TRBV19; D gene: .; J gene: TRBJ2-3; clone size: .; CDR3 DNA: TGTGCCAGTAGTGAGGGCGGCACAGATACGCAGTATTTT; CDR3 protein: CASSEGGTDTQYF
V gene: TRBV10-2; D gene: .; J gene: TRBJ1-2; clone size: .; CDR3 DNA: TGCGCCAGCAGTGAGACAGGGACCTATGGCTACACCTTC; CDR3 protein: CASSETGTYGYTF
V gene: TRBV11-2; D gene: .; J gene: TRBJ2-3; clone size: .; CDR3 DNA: TGTGCCAGCAGCTCCCATAGCGGCATAAGCACAGATACGCAGTATTTT; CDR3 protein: CASSSHSGISTDTQYF
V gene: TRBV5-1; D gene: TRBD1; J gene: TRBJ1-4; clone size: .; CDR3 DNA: TGCGCCAGCAGCCAAGCTTCAGGGGGAGAGGAAAAACTGTTTTTT; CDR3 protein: CASSQASGGEEKLFF
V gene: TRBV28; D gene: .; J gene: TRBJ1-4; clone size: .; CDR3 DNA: TGTGCCAGCAGTTTAGCGTTATGGGATTCTGAAAAACTGTTTTTT; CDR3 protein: CASSLALWDSEKLFF
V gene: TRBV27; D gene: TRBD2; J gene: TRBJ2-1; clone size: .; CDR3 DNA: TGTGCCAGCAGTGAAGGACTAGCGGGAGAATGGGATGAGCAGTTCTTC; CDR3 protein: CASSEGLAGEWDEQFF
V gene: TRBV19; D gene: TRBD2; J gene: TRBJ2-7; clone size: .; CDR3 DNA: TGTGCCAGTAGTCCCCGGACTAGCTCCTACGAGCAGTACTTC; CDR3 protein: CASSPRTSSYEQYF
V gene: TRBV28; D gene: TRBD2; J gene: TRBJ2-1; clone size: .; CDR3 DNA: TGTGCCAGCCGAGTTTACAGCGGGAGGGCCGGTGAGCAGTTCTTC; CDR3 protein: CASRVYSGRAGEQFF
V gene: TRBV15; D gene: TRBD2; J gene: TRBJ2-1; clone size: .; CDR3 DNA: TGTGCCACCAGCAGGGGACTAGCGGGAGTAGGAAATGAGCAGTTCTTC; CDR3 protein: CATSRGLAGVGNEQFF
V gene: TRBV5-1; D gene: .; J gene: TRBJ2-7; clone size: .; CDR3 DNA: TGCGCCAGCAGCTTAACCGGACAGCTCTCCTACGAGCAGTACTTC; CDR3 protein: CASSLTGQLSYEQYF
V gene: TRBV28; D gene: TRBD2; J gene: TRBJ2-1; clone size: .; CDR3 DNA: TGTGCCAGCAGTTTAGCGAGCGGGAGGCTCTATGAGCAGTTCTTC; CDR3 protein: CASSLASGRLYEQFF
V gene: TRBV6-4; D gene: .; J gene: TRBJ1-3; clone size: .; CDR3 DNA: TGTGCCAGCAGTGACGGGGTTTGGGGGGCTCGTGGAAACACCATATATTTT; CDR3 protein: CASSDGVWGARGNTIYF
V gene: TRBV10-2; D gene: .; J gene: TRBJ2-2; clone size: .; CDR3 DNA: TGCGCCAGCAGTGAGGGGACAAACACCGGGGAGCTGTTTTTT; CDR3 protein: CASSEGTNTGELFF
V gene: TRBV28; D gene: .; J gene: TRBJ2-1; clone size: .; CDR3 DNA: TGTGCCAGCACAGAGCGGACTGCCTACAATGAGCAGTTCTTC; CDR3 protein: CASTERTAYNEQFF
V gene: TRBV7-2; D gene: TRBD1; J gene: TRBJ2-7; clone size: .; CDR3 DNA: TGTGCCAGCAGCTTACGTATAGCGGGACAGGGGCTCGAGCAGTACTTC; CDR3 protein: CASSLRIAGQGLEQYF
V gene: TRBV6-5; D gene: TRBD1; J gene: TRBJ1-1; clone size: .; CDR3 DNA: TGTGCCAGCAGTTACTCAGGGGGCGATATTGAAGCTTTCTTT; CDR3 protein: CASSYSGGDIEAFF
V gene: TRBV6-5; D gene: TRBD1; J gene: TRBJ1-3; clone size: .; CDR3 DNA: TGTGCCAGCAGTAAGGACCGGGACAGAGGAAACACCATATATTTT; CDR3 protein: CASSKDRDRGNTIYF
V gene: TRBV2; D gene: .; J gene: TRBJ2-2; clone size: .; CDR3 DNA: TGTGCCAGCTGCGTTGGCCAACCTCCGAACACCGGGGAGCTGTTTTTT; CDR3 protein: CASCVGQPPNTGELFF
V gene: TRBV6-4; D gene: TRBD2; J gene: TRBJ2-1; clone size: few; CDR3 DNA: TGTGCCAGCAGTGACTCGGCGGGAGGTGGGTACAATGAGCAGTTCTTC; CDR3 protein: CASSDSAGGGYNEQFF
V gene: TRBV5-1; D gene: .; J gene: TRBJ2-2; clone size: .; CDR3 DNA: TGCGCCAGCCGGTACGACACCGGGGAGCTGTTTTTT; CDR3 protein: CASRYDTGELFF
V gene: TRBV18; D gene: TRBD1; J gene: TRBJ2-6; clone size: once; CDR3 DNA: TGTGCCAGCTCACCACGAAGTTCGACAGGGCGTGGTGGGGCCAACGTCCTGACTTTC; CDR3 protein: CASSPRSSTGRGGANVLTF
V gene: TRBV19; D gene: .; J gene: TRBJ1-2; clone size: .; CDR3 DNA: TGTGCCAGTAACACGGGGAGTTGGGAAGGCTACACCTTC; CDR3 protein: CASNTGSWEGYTF
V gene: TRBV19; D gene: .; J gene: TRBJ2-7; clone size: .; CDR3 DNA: TGTGCCAGAGAGAAGATGGAGGGGGGCCCCTACGAGCAGTACTTC; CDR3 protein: CAREKMEGGPYEQYF
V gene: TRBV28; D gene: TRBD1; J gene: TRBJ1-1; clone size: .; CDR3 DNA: TGTGCCAGCAGTCCCTGGACAGGGACGGGCACTGAAGCTTTCTTT; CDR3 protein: CASSPWTGTGTEAFF
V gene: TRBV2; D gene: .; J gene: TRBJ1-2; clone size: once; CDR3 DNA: TGTGCCAGCAGTGAAGCCAGCCTTAACTATGGCTACACCTTC; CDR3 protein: CASSEASLNYGYTF
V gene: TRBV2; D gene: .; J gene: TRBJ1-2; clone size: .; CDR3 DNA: TGTGCCAGCAGCCAAGAGATGTCCCTTGGCTACACCTTC; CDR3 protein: CASSQEMSLGYTF